The 24 T cell receptor beta chains given below trace back to one sample, sequenced in a study of cytomegalovirus exposure and HLA in healthy donors. Use of 60 Vbeta and 13 Jbeta primers characterized the PCR. Only in-frame clones appear in the TCRdb table, and some are missing; sequencing was by immunoSEQ multiplex PCR. The table shows 95,000 to 150,000 clones, with around 77% occurring only once. The sequencing sample was made of PBMCs. The receptors shown here come from a man aged 18 to 29 in good health and CMV-seropositive.

The rearrangement joins TRBV10-1 to TRBJ1-2, with 7 bases identical to TRBD1. V dropped 3 bases and J dropped 6; count of bases not matched to a gene: 10. The germline gives CDR1 WNHNN, CDR2 SYGVQD (reference sequence). This CDR3 region has 15 residues. CDR3 sequence (DNA): TGCGCCAGCAGTGACAGCTCCGGGACAGCTAATGGCTACACCTTC. Its protein product is CASSDSSGTANGYTF.

The CDR3 nucleotides are TGTGCCAGCAGCCAGGAGGCGGGCTACGGAAACACCATATATTTT. It encodes CASSQEAGYGNTIYF. The V call is TRBV7-9, the J call TRBJ1-3; D is ambiguous. Germline V CDR1 and CDR2: SEHNR, FQNEAQ (reference sequence). The CDR3 is 15 amino acids. Deletions cut 5 bases from V and 4 bases from J, with 15 bases between.

This chain uses TRBV19 with TRBJ2-7; a weak D match, TRBD2 (6 bases). Between the trimmed V and J ends, which lost 3 bases and 2 bases, there was a span of 11 bases. Germline assignment: CDR1 LNHDA and CDR2 SQIVND (reference sequence). The CDR3 is 14 residues long. This chain's CDR3 is CASSIGPGAYEQYF. The DNA for the CDR3 is TGTGCCAGTAGTATCGGCCCGGGAGCCTACGAGCAGTACTTC.

The gene calls are TRBV11-2 and TRBJ1-2, with D perhaps TRBD1 (5 bases). V lost 3 bases to trimming and J lost 4 bases, with 12 bases between them. CDR3 size: 14 residues. Looked up from germline, CDR1 is SGHAT and CDR2 is FQNNGV. In DNA, the CDR3 is TGTGCCAGCAGCTTCGTTGGGGGGACCTATGGCTACACCTTC. This translates into CASSFVGGTYGYTF.

The chain is built from TRBV5-1 and TRBJ2-1; TRBD2 agrees at 9 bases. Trimming removed 0 bases from V and 9 bases from J; junction bases left unmatched: 7. Per the germline V gene, CDR1 is SGHRS and CDR2 is YFSETQ. The length of the CDR3 is 15 residues. Written as DNA, the CDR3 is TGCGCCAGCAGCTTGGACCTAGCGGGATCAGGTGAGCAGTTCTTC. It is translated as CASSLDLAGSGEQFF.

The chain has TRBV7-9 and TRBJ2-3; D gene uncertain. This CDR3 has 17 residues. The germline V and J ends were trimmed by 5 bases and 4 bases, with 22 bases remaining between them. Looked up from germline, CDR1 is SEHNR and CDR2 is FQNEAQ (reference sequence). Here the CDR3 reads CASSTRLGSSKPDTQYF. The DNA for the CDR3 is TGTGCCAGCAGCACCCGGCTGGGCAGTTCGAAGCCAGATACGCAGTATTTT.

V gene TRBV5-4 combines with J gene TRBJ2-3; 14 bases are shared with TRBD2. CDR1 SGHNT and CDR2 YYREEE come from the germline V gene (reference sequence). The length of the CDR3 is 17 residues. V gave up 4 bases and J gave up 2 bases; unmatched junction bases: 6. The CDR3 DNA is TGTGCCAGCAGCCCGGGACTAGCGGGAGTTGACACAGATACGCAGTATTTT. Its protein is CASSPGLAGVDTDTQYF.

The V and J genes are TRBV29-1 and TRBJ1-1; TRBD1 might be the D (6 bases). This CDR3 contains 12 residues. Germline V CDR1 and CDR2: SQVTM, ANQGSEA. The germline V and J ends were trimmed by 7 bases and 4 bases, with 13 bases remaining between them. This CDR3 reads CSAEGQVTEAFF. The CDR3 nucleotides read TGCAGCGCCGAGGGACAAGTCACTGAAGCTTTCTTT.

The chain uses TRBV15 and TRBJ2-5; possible D gene TRBD2, 7 bases. The J call may be wrong; the DNA end is better matched by TRBJ2-7. This CDR3 region has 18 residues. CDR1 is LNHNV, CDR2 YYDKDF, per germline (reference sequence). The CDR3 here is CATSRTVGGQGGSYEQYF. CDR3 in DNA: TGTGCCACCAGCAGAACCGTCGGGGGGCAGGGCGGCTCCTACGAGCAGTACTTC.

This clone was seen only once. The V call is TRBV19, the J call TRBJ1-2, with 8 nucleotides matching TRBD1. J was trimmed by 5 bases and V by 8 bases; bases with no gene match: 4. The CDR3 spans 12 residues. Looked up from germline, CDR1 is LNHDA and CDR2 is SQIVND (reference sequence). CDR3 nucleotide sequence: TGTGCCAGTGCAGGGGGCACTTATGGCTACACCTTC. Its protein is CASAGGTYGYTF.

The CDR3 DNA follows: TGTGCCAGCAGCATACAGGGGACGGCCGGGGAGCTGTTTTTT. It specifies CASSIQGTAGELFF. The chain has TRBV13 and TRBJ2-2, with 7 positions matching TRBD1. Trimming at V came to 5 bases and at J to 6 bases, leaving 6 bases not matched to a gene. The CDR3 is made up of 14 amino acids. The germline V gene encodes CDR1 PRHDT and CDR2 FYEKMQ (reference sequence). Looking up the rest from reference TRBV13 and TRBJ2-2 gives the full variable domain: AAGVIQSPRHLIKEKRETATLKCYPIPRHDTVYWYQQGPGQDPQFLISFYEKMQSDKGSIPDRFSAQQFSDYHSELNMSSLELGDSALYFCASSIQGTAGELFFGEGSRLTVL.

The genes are TRBV5-1 and TRBJ2-1, with TRBD1 as a possible D gene (5 bases). This CDR3 is 16 amino acids long. Trimming removed 0 bases from V and 0 bases from J, with 10 bases in between. Germline V gene sequence: CDR1 SGHRS, CDR2 YFSETQ. CDR3 in DNA: TGCGCCAGCAGCTTGGAGGGCAGGGTCTCCTACAATGAGCAGTTCTTC. It yields the protein CASSLEGRVSYNEQFF.

As to this clone: At one boundary the junction diverges from the germline segment, which might be a read error. This sample includes further DNA sequences coding for the same CDR3. The V gene is TRBV18, the J gene TRBJ1-1, with 12 bases identical to TRBD1. The CDR3 consists of 14 residues. From germline, CDR1 is KGHSH and CDR2 LQKENI. CDR3 region: CASSLGTGGTEAFF. CDR3 nucleotide sequence: TGTGCCAGCTCACTAGGGACAGGGGGCACTGAAGCCTTCTTT. Together with reference TRBV18 and TRBJ1-1, the CDR3 gives the full variable domain: NAGVMQNPRHLVRRRGQEARLRCSPMKGHSHVYWYRQLPEEGLKFMVYLQKENIIDESGMPKERFSAEFPKEGPSILRIQQVVRGDSAAYFCASSLGTGGTEAFFGQGTRLTVV.

The J gene is TRBJ2-7, the V gene TRBV2, with 13 bases matching TRBD2. CDR1 is SNHLY and CDR2 is FYNNEI in the germline V gene. This CDR3 is 14 amino acids long. The V segment lost 5 bases and the J segment 4 bases; nucleotides outside the gene matches: 2. The CDR3 is CASSWTSGRYEQYF. The DNA for the CDR3 is TGTGCCAGCAGTTGGACTAGCGGGAGATACGAGCAGTACTTC.

The chain is built from TRBV10-3 and TRBJ2-5; 10 positions agree with TRBD1. In germline, CDR1 is ENHRY, CDR2 SYGVKD. Trimming at V came to 4 bases and at J to 5 bases, leaving 7 bases not matched to a gene. This CDR3 comprises 15 residues. CDR3 bases: TGTGCCATCAGTGCCTGGGGACAGGGGATGGAGACCCAGTACTTC. Translating it yields CAISAWGQGMETQYF.

The count of this clone is one. The gene calls are TRBV9 and TRBJ1-2; D is perhaps TRBD1 (5 bases). This CDR3 has 14 amino acids. Germline loops: CDR1 SGDLS, CDR2 YYNGEE. The V and J ends lost 2 bases and 8 bases respectively, with 16 bases between them. Written as DNA, the CDR3 is TGTGCCAGCAGCGTTAGGCCAGGGATCCTCGGCTACACCTTC. This codes for CASSVRPGILGYTF.

The rearrangement links TRBV5-5 to TRBJ2-7, with TRBD2 identical over 13 bases. Germline V gene sequence: CDR1 SGHKS, CDR2 YYEKEE (reference sequence). The CDR3 spans 19 residues. After removal of 4 bases from V and 6 bases from J, the junction contained 19 bases not matched to a gene. DNA for the CDR3: TGTGCCAGCAGCCGCGCCACAGGCCTACTAGCGGGGGGGCCCCTCGAGCAGTACTTC. Translation gives CASSRATGLLAGGPLEQYF.

This clone has only a few counts. The CDR3 loop reads CASSSDRGQETQYF. The CDR3 DNA reads as TGTGCCAGCAGCTCGGACAGGGGGCAAGAGACCCAGTACTTC. The genes are TRBV5-4 and TRBJ2-5; 10 nucleotides match TRBD1. After removal of 3 bases from V and 2 bases from J, the junction contained 1 base not matched to a gene. Germline CDR1 is SGHNT and CDR2 is YYREEE (reference sequence). This CDR3 region has 14 residues.

The chain employs TRBV7-2 and TRBJ1-1; maybe TRBD1 (6 bases). V lost 6 bases and J lost 6, with 17 bases in between. Looked up from germline, CDR1 is SGHTA and CDR2 is FQGNSA. CDR3 size: 14 residues. CDR3 sequence reads: CASRVRAGVAEAFF. The DNA for the CDR3 is TGTGCCAGCAGGGTACGGGCAGGGGTCGCTGAAGCTTTCTTT.

The J gene is TRBJ1-5, the V gene TRBV19; no clear D gene. Germline CDR1 LNHDA, CDR2 SQIVND (reference sequence). This CDR3 has 13 residues. Deletions cut 3 bases from V and 4 bases from J, with 7 bases between. CDR3 DNA sequence: TGTGCCAGTAGTATTTTCCCAAATCAGCCCCAGCATTTT. Its protein is CASSIFPNQPQHF.

The V and J genes are TRBV9 and TRBJ2-2; 8 bases are shared with TRBD2. The CDR3 extends over 15 amino acids. Germline V gene data show CDR1 as SGDLS and CDR2 as YYNGEE. Trimming cost V 7 bases and J 4 bases; bases outside gene matches: 9. The chain's CDR3 is CASASGGIFTGELFF. CDR3 DNA sequence: TGTGCCAGCGCCAGCGGGGGAATATTCACCGGGGAGCTGTTTTTT. The whole variable domain, remainder taken from reference TRBV9 and TRBJ2-2, is DSGVTQTPKHLITATGQRVTLRCSPRSGDLSVYWYQQSLDQGLQFLIQYYNGEERAKGNILERFSAQQFPDLHSELNLSSLELGDSALYFCASASGGIFTGELFFGEGSRLTVL.

This clone was recorded a few times. This chain connects TRBV11-2 to TRBJ1-6; D is undetermined. V shed 3 bases and J shed 10 bases, with 16 bases lying between them. Looked up from germline, CDR1 is SGHAT and CDR2 is FQNNGV. CDR3 length equals 15 residues. CDR3 DNA sequence: TGTGCCAGCAGCTTGGACCGGGGAGCGGAGTCACCCCTCCACTTT. Encoded protein: CASSLDRGAESPLHF.

J is TRBJ2-7 and V is TRBV19, with D perhaps TRBD2 (5 bases). CDR3 length equals 13 residues. Germline lookup yields CDR1 LNHDA and CDR2 SQIVND (reference sequence). V was trimmed by 3 bases and J by 2 bases, leaving 8 bases between them. The CDR3 loop reads CASSMRVTYEQYF. Here the CDR3 DNA reads TGTGCCAGTAGTATGAGGGTCACCTACGAGCAGTACTTC. Full variable domain (missing parts from reference TRBV19 and TRBJ2-7): DGGITQSPKYLFRKEGQNVTLSCEQNLNHDAMYWYRQDPGQGLRLIYYSQIVNDFQKGDIAEGYSVSREKKESFPLTVTSAQKNPTAFYLCASSMRVTYEQYFGPGTRLTVT.

V is TRBV5-1 and J is TRBJ2-7, with 7 bases matching TRBD1. The J segment lost 4 bases and the V segment lost 0 bases, leaving 4 bases of the junction unmatched. This CDR3 is built from 14 residues. Germline V CDR1 and CDR2: SGHRS, YFSETQ. The CDR3 spells CASSLGGGSYEQYF. The CDR3 DNA is TGCGCCAGCAGCTTGGGAGGGGGCAGTTACGAGCAGTACTTC.